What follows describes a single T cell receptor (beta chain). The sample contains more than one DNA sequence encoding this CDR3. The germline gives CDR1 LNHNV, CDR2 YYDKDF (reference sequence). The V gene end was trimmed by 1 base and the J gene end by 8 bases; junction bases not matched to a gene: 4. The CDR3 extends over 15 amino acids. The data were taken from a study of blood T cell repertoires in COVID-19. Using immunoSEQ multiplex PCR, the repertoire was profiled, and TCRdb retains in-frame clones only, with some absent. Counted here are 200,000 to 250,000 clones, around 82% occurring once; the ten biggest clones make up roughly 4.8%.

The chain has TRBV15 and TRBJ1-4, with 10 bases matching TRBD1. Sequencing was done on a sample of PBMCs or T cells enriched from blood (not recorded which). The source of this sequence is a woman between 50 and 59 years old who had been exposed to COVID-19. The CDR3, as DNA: TGTGCCACCAGCAGAGGTGGACAGGGGGGCGAAAAACTGTTTTTT. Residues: CATSRGGQGGEKLFF.